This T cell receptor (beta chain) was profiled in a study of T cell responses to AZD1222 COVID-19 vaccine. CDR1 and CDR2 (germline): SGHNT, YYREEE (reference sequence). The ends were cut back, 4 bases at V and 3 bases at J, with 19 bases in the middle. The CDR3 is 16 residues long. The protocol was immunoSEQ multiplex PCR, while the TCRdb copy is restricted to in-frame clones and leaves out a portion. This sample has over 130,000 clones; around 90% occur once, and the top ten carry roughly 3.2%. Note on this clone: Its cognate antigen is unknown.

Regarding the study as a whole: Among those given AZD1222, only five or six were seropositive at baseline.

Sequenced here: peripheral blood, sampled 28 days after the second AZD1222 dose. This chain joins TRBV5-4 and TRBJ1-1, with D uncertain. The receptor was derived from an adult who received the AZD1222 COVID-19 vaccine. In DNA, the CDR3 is TGTGCCAGCAGCGCCGGACTGAGAGCTGGGGACACTGAAGCTTTCTTT. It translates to CASSAGLRAGDTEAFF.